These 10 T cell receptor beta chains share one sample of origin, sequenced in a study of blood T cell repertoires in COVID-19. Sequencing used immunoSEQ multiplex PCR; TCRdb keeps in-frame clones, though not all of them. The top ten hold over 6% of the sample, which has 200,000 to 250,000 clones, about 87% seen once. Sample: peripheral blood. The receptors stem from a woman aged 65 to 85 with active or convalescent COVID-19.

The rearrangement joins TRBV10-2 to TRBJ1-1; 8 nucleotides agree with TRBD1. There are 12 residues in the CDR3. In germline, CDR1 is WSHSY, CDR2 SAAADI. The trim removed 5 bases at V and 5 bases at J, leaving 1 base unmatched. The chain's CDR3 is CASSRQGTEAFF. As DNA, the CDR3 is TGCGCCAGCAGTCGACAGGGGACTGAAGCTTTCTTT.

V is TRBV7-2 and J is TRBJ1-2; TRBD1 agrees at 9 bases. The length of the CDR3 is 19 residues. Unmatched junction bases numbered 15, after V lost 4 bases and J lost 0 bases. CDR1 is SGHTA and CDR2 is FQGNSA in the germline V gene. Here the CDR3 DNA reads TGTGCCAGCAGCTCTATCCCGGGACAGGGTTCCATAGCTAACTATGGCTACACCTTC. Its protein is CASSSIPGQGSIANYGYTF.

The chain joins TRBV7-2 to TRBJ2-3; TRBD2 aligns across 10 bases. The CDR3 has 15 amino acids. Losses at the gene ends were 5 bases for V and 4 bases for J; bases not matched to a gene: 6. Germline V gene sequence: CDR1 SGHTA, CDR2 FQGNSA. CDR3: CASSGSGRRADTQYF. In nucleotides, the CDR3 is TGTGCCAGCAGCGGTAGCGGGAGGCGGGCAGATACGCAGTATTTT.

This clone was seen a handful of times. This chain links TRBV9 with TRBJ1-2, with D maybe TRBD1 (6 bases). Between the trimmed V and J ends, which lost 4 bases and 7 bases, there was a span of 17 bases. CDR3 length: 14 amino acids. Germline V CDR1 and CDR2: SGDLS, YYNGEE. CDR3 DNA sequence: TGTGCCAGCAGCCTCCGGTTGGGAGGGGGTGGCTACACCTTC. It codes for CASSLRLGGGGYTF. The complete variable domain, with remaining parts taken from reference TRBV9 and TRBJ1-2, reads DSGVTQTPKHLITATGQRVTLRCSPRSGDLSVYWYQQSLDQGLQFLIQYYNGEERAKGNILERFSAQQFPDLHSELNLSSLELGDSALYFCASSLRLGGGGYTFGSGTRLTVV.

The chain employs TRBV5-1 and TRBJ1-1; D not resolved. The CDR3 length is 13 residues. V was pared by 0 bases and J by 5 bases, with 8 bases between. CDR1 SGHRS and CDR2 YFSETQ come from the germline V gene. DNA for the CDR3: TGCGCCAGCAGCTTGGACTCGGGGACTGAAGCTTTCTTT. Encoded protein: CASSLDSGTEAFF.

The chain recombines TRBV20-1 with TRBJ2-7; 7 bases map to TRBD2. CDR1 and CDR2 (germline): DFQATT, SNEGSKA (reference sequence). The trim removed 3 bases at V and 6 bases at J, leaving 11 bases unmatched. The CDR3 has 14 residues. The CDR3 coding sequence is TGCAGTGCTAGTATCTTCGGCGGGGGAGGCGAGCAGTACTTC. Protein sequence: CSASIFGGGGEQYF.

The chain combines TRBV7-2 with TRBJ1-3; the D is unclear. The length of the CDR3 is 18 residues. Trimming removed 1 base from V and 0 bases from J, with 16 bases in between. CDR1 is SGHTA, CDR2 FQGNSA, per germline. The CDR3 loop reads CASSLEGVGISSGNTIYF. DNA of the CDR3: TGTGCCAGCAGCTTAGAGGGAGTAGGGATCAGCTCTGGAAACACCATATATTTT.

This chain joins TRBV6-2 or TRBV6-3 and TRBJ1-4, with D perhaps TRBD1 (5 bases). CDR1 is MNHEY, CDR2 SVGEGT, per germline. The CDR3 runs 13 residues. The ends were cut back, 5 bases at V and 7 bases at J, with 11 bases in the middle. CDR3 sequence: CASSAGGTEKLFF. CDR3 DNA sequence: TGTGCCAGCAGTGCGGGAGGGACTGAAAAACTGTTTTTT.

The chain uses TRBV5-4 and TRBJ2-1, with D possibly TRBD2 on 5 matching bases. Germline V gene sequence: CDR1 SGHNT, CDR2 YYREEE (reference sequence). Trimming cost V 4 bases and J 1 base, with 12 bases left between them. The CDR3 covers 15 residues. The CDR3 nucleotides are TGTGCCAGCAGCCTAGGGAAGCGGTCCTACAATGAGCAGTTCTTC. This codes for CASSLGKRSYNEQFF.

The V gene is TRBV5-1, the J gene TRBJ1-2; perhaps TRBD1 as D (6 bases). The CDR3 extends over 13 amino acids. V was pared by 7 bases and J by 8 bases, with 18 bases between. Germline CDR1 and CDR2: SGHRS and YFSETQ. CDR3 region: CASSPSGAEGYTF. The CDR3 coding sequence is TGCGCCAGCTCCCCCTCAGGGGCAGAAGGCTACACCTTC.